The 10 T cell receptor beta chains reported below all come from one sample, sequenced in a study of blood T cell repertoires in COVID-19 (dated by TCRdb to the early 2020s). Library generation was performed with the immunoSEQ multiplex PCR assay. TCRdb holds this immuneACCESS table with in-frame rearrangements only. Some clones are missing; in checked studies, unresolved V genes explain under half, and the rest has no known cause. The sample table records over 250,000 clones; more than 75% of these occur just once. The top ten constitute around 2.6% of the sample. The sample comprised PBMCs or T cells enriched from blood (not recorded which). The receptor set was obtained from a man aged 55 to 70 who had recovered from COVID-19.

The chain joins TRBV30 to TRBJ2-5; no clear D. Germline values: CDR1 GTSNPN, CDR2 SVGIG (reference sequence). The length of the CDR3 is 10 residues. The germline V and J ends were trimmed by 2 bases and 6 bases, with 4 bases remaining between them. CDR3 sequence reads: CAWSLKTQYF. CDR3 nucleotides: TGTGCCTGGAGTTTAAAGACCCAGTACTTC.

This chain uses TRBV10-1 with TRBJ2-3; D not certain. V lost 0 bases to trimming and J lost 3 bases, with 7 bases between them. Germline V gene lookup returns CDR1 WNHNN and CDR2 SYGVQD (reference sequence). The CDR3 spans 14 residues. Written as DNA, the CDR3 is TGCGCCAGCAGTGAGTCCCCGAGAACAGATACGCAGTATTTT. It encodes CASSESPRTDTQYF.

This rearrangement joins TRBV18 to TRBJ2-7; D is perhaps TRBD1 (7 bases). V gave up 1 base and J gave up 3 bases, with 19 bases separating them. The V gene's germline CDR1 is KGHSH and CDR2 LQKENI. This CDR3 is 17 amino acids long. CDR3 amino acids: CASSPRSSLRGVYEQYF. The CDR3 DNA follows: TGTGCCAGCTCACCACGAAGCAGCCTCAGGGGGGTCTACGAGCAGTACTTC.

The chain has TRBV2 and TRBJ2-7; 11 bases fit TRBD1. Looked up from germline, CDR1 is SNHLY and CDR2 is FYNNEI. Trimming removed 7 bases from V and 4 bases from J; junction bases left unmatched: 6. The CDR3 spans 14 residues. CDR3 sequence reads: CASMVGTGGYEQYF. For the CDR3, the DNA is TGTGCCAGCATGGTTGGGACAGGGGGTTACGAGCAGTACTTC.

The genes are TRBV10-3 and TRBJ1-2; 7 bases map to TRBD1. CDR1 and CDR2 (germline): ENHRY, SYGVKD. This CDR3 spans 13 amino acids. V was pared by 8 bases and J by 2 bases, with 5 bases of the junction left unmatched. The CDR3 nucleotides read TGTGCCATCGGGACAGCTTCAAACTATGGCTACACCTTC. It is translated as CAIGTASNYGYTF.

The CDR3: CASSLVTLNTEAFF. CDR3 sequence (DNA): TGTGCCAGCAGCTTGGTTACTCTGAACACTGAAGCTTTCTTT. The chain couples TRBV7-8 to TRBJ1-1; D is ambiguous. Trimming removed 3 bases at V and 0 bases at J, with 8 bases between. Germline V gene lookup returns CDR1 SGHVS and CDR2 FQNEAQ. The CDR3 length is 14 residues.

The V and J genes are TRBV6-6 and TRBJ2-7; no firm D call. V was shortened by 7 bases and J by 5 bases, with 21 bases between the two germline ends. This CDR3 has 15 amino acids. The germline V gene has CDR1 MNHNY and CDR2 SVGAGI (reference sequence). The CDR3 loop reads CASNDNPPLGDEQYF. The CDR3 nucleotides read TGTGCCAGCAATGACAACCCCCCGTTGGGCGACGAGCAGTACTTC.

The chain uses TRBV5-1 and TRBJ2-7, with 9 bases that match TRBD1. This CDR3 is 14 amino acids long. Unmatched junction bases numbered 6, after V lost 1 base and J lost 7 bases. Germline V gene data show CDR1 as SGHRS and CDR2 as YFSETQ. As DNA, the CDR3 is TGCGCCAGCAGCTTGTACAGGGGGCCGGGTGAGCAGTACTTC. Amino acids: CASSLYRGPGEQYF.

In nucleotides, the CDR3 is TGTGCCAGCAGTTACGCCAGAAACACTGAAGCTTTCTTT. This translates into CASSYARNTEAFF. The rearrangement uses TRBV6-2 or TRBV6-3 and TRBJ1-1, with unresolved D. Germline V CDR1 and CDR2: MNHEY, SVGEGT. This CDR3 has 13 amino acids. Trimming removed 2 bases at V and 2 bases at J, with 6 bases between.

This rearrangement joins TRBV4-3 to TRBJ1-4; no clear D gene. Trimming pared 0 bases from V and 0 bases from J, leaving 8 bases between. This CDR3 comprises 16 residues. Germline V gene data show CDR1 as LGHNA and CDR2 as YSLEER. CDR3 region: CASSQDRTTTNEKLFF. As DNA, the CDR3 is TGCGCCAGCAGCCAAGATAGGACTACAACTAATGAAAAACTGTTTTTT.